This T cell receptor beta chain was identified in a study of blood T cells in healthy people across ages. Trimming pared 8 bases from V and 7 bases from J, leaving 24 bases between. This CDR3 region has 15 residues. With a J-beta primer mix and a sample-barcoded 5' primer, a second PCR ran about 7 to 12 cycles. TCRdb re-analysed the 5' RACE reads in MiXCR, keeping a single row per CDR3 protein. The sample yields about 970,000 distinct CDR3 sequences, 45% to 60% seen once. The rearrangement links TRBV12-3 or TRBV12-4 to TRBJ2-7; D is unresolved. Material: blood. This sequence was found in a woman in her sixties or seventies in good health. CDR3 sequence (DNA): TGTGCCAGCGTCTCGCGGACGGATCCTAACAATGAGCAGTACTTC. This sequence encodes CASVSRTDPNNEQYF.